This T cell receptor beta chain appears in the sequencing data of a study of tumor-infiltrating lymphocytes in primary liver carcinoma. At the level of the study: These patients were men and women whose ages were 30 to 69 years. The yield of productive TCRbeta reads per sample was roughly 3.5 to 7.13 million and was similar across tissue types. Study-wide results and caveats: Pairs comparing tumor with adjacent tissue or blood overlapped less than pairs drawn from tumor regions.

The input was approximately 500 ng total RNA; TCR beta cDNA was made from it with a constant-region primer. Employing slightly modified ARM-PCR, three nested multiplex PCR rounds were run, and these gave rise to the TCR beta libraries. In the first two PCR rounds, TRBV1-TRBV30 forward primers were paired with a C-beta reverse primer, and each round lasted about 10 cycles. Each CDR3 protein is one row after TCRdb ran MiXCR on the multiplex PCR reads. The table has 85,000 to 100,000 distinct CDR3 sequences, roughly 70% seen once. The J segment lost 4 bases and the V segment lost 6 bases, leaving 12 bases of the junction unmatched. Germline V lookup: CDR1 ENHRY, CDR2 SYGVKD. The CDR3 runs 16 residues. About this clonotype itself: The antigen remains unidentified.

Extraction of RNA together with DNA used about 20-34 mg of unsorted bulk tissue. Chronic HBV infection affected patients, none of whom had received treatment. The gene calls are TRBV10-3 and TRBJ2-7; 10 nucleotides agree with TRBD1. The sequence was collected from a man aged 40-49 years with primary liver carcinoma and hepatitis B virus infection. The sequenced sample consisted of tumor-adjacent normal liver tissue. CDR3 in amino acids: CAISDTETGGKYEQYF. The CDR3, as DNA: TGTGCCATCAGCGATACCGAGACAGGGGGCAAATACGAGCAGTACTTC.